A single sample is the source of the 19 T cell receptor beta chains below, sequenced in a study of tumor and adjacent non-tumor tissue in lung cancer. RNA was extracted from bulk tissue without any cell sorting. The normal lung tissue was taken more than 3 cm from the tumor edge. TCRbeta libraries were built with three rounds of nested PCR, modified from ARM-PCR. TCRdb independently ran MiXCR on the multiplex PCR reads; one entry per CDR3 protein. This table has 70,000 to 90,000 distinct CDR3 sequences, approximately 80% appearing once. Material for sequencing was distant non-tumor lung tissue. The receptors here all came from a man aged 55 to 70 with non-small cell lung cancer.

V and J are TRBV20-1 and TRBJ1-2; no definite D call. V was cut by 6 bases and J by 2 bases, with 16 bases left in between. The germline gives CDR1 DFQATT, CDR2 SNEGSKA (reference sequence). The CDR3 has 14 amino acids. The CDR3 coding sequence is TGCAGTGCCCAGGTACATGGAAGAAACTATGGCTACACCTTC. Protein product: CSAQVHGRNYGYTF.

There are many counts of this clonotype. J is TRBJ2-1 and V is TRBV4-1; D gene uncertain. V was pared by 1 base and J by 7 bases, with 2 bases between. CDR1 MGHRA and CDR2 YSYEKL come from the germline V gene. This CDR3 contains 11 residues. The CDR3 here is CASSQVNEQFF. For the CDR3, the DNA is TGCGCCAGCAGCCAAGTGAATGAGCAGTTCTTC.

Note on this clonotype: A much larger clone differs by one base, so this may be a read error. The gene calls are TRBV5-1 and TRBJ2-5, with D uncertain. The length of the CDR3 is 11 residues. CDR1 SGHRS and CDR2 YFSETQ come from the germline V gene. In DNA form, the CDR3 reads TGCGCCAACAGCCAACAAGAGACCCAGTACTTC. It specifies CANSQQETQYF.

A word on this clonotype: Likely a read error: the CDR3 ends without its conserved phenylalanine or tryptophan. The CDR3 here is CASNLGISDYGYTI. In DNA form, the CDR3 reads TGCGCCAGCAACTTGGGGATTTCCGATTATGGCTACACCATC. This chain connects TRBV5-1 to TRBJ1-2; D remains ambiguous. CDR1 is SGHRS and CDR2 is YFSETQ in the germline V gene. This CDR3 contains 14 residues.

Worth noting for this clonotype: The junction shows a germline mismatch at one end, possibly a read error. V gene TRBV29-1 combines with J gene TRBJ2-3; TRBD2 is a possible D gene (5 bases). CDR1 and CDR2 from the germline V gene are SQVTM and ANQGSEA. This CDR3 is 13 amino acids long. CDR3 nucleotides: TGCAGCGGGTCAGGACTCTACCCAGACACGCAGTATTTT. Its translation: CSGSGLYPDTQYF.

This clonotype has just one count. Germline and junction disagree at one end, which may indicate a read error. The CDR3 DNA follows: TGCAATGCTAGACATACAGGGACCTCCTACGAGCAGTACTTC. The encoded protein is CNARHTGTSYEQYF. The rearrangement uses TRBV20-1 and TRBJ2-7, with D perhaps TRBD1 (6 bases). Germline CDR1 is DFQATT and CDR2 is SNEGSKA (reference sequence). CDR3 length: 14 residues.

A note on this clonotype: One end of the junction does not line up with germline, which may come from a read error. V is TRBV11-1 and J is TRBJ1-1; D is unresolved. The germline V gene has CDR1 SGHAT and CDR2 FQDESV (reference sequence). The length of the CDR3 is 14 residues. CDR3 loop: CVSTTNVVNTEAFF. The CDR3 nucleotides read TGTGTCAGCACTACAAACGTGGTGAACACTGAAGCTTTCTTT.

Remarks on this clonotype: This sequence may be a read error, since a much larger clone differs from it by one base. J is TRBJ2-1 and V is TRBV12-3 or TRBV12-4; D gene ambiguous. V dropped 5 bases and J dropped 0 bases, with 14 bases sitting between them. The CDR3 covers 16 residues. CDR3 region: CASSKVGVTSYNEQFF. The CDR3 region has the DNA TGTGCCAGCAGTAAAGTTGGCGTTACCTCCTACAATGAGCAGTTCTTC.

This clonotype was recorded at least ten times. J is TRBJ1-1 and V is TRBV20-1; D is undetermined. The germline V gene has CDR1 DFQATT and CDR2 SNEGSKA (reference sequence). The CDR3 covers 14 residues. Trimming cost V 1 base and J 7 bases, with 16 bases left between them. Here the CDR3 DNA reads TGCAGTGCTAGAGGCGGTTCGAGTGTGGGTGAAGCTTTCTTT. This translates into CSARGGSSVGEAFF.

Details on this clonotype: A much larger clone sits a single nucleotide away, making a read error possible. This chain links TRBV6-2 or TRBV6-3 with TRBJ2-3; TRBD2 matches 14 bases. Germline V CDR1 and CDR2: MNHEY, SVGEGT. CDR3 size: 16 residues. The CDR3 sequence is CAGRSTSGRAFDTQYF. The CDR3 region has the DNA TGTGCCGGCAGATCGACTAGCGGGAGGGCCTTTGATACGCAGTATTTT.

Of note for this clonotype: One end of the junction is discordant with germline, which a read error may explain. The chain employs TRBV6-4 and TRBJ2-1; no reliable D call. From germline, CDR1 is MRHNA and CDR2 SNTAGT. The CDR3 has 16 amino acids. As DNA, the CDR3 is TGTGCCAACAGTAAGCAGGCGCCCCCGGTTGAGAATGAACAGTTCTTC. Residues: CANSKQAPPVENEQFF.

This chain links TRBV11-3 with TRBJ2-3, with D possibly TRBD2 on 5 matching bases. Germline CDR1 reads SGHNT; CDR2 reads YENEEA. Trimming removed 5 bases from V and 2 bases from J, with 17 bases in between. The CDR3 is made up of 16 amino acids. The CDR3, as DNA: TGTGCCAGCAGCCCACTCACGTCGAGGGACACAGATACGCAGTATTTT. This gives the protein CASSPLTSRDTDTQYF. Full variable domain (missing parts from reference TRBV11-3 and TRBJ2-3): EAGVVQSPRYKIIEKKQPVAFWCNPISGHNTLYWYLQNLGQGPELLIRYENEEAVDDSQLPKDRFSAERLKGVDSTLKIQPAELGDSAVYLCASSPLTSRDTDTQYFGPGTRLTVL.

Remarks on this clonotype: One junction end disagrees with the germline gene, perhaps due to a read error. The V call is TRBV20-1, the J call TRBJ2-2; the D call may be TRBD1 or TRBD2 (6 bases each). This CDR3 is built from 17 residues. CDR1 is DFQATT and CDR2 is SNEGSKA in the germline V gene (reference sequence). In DNA, the CDR3 is TGCAGTGCTCCGCGAACACATGCAAGGAGGGACACCGGGGAGTTGCTTTTT. Translation gives CSAPRTHARRDTGELLF.

Concerning this clonotype itself: The CDR3 ends on some other residue instead of the conserved phenylalanine or tryptophan, so this is likely a read error. It is unclear where the CDR3 begins or ends on the DNA, so no DNA is shown, and the CDR3 is as TCRdb lists it. The CDR3 spells CSARVRGGHGEQFL. V usage is TRBV20-1 and J usage is TRBJ2-1; TRBD1 was called by the table and not checked on the DNA. Germline V gives CDR1 DFQATT, CDR2 SNEGSKA (reference sequence). Inclusive of both ends, the CDR3 amounts to 14 amino acids.

In its sample, this clonotype was seen many times. V and J are TRBV20-1 and TRBJ2-7, with 7 bases aligning to TRBD2. V shed 5 bases, J shed 3 bases, and the junction held 7 bases outside the gene matches. This CDR3 comprises 13 residues. Germline assignment: CDR1 DFQATT and CDR2 SNEGSKA (reference sequence). This CDR3 is CSAWTSGSYEQYF. The CDR3 nucleotides read TGCAGTGCTTGGACTAGTGGGAGCTACGAGCAGTACTTC.

On this clonotype itself: Here the CDR3 omits its conserved ending phenylalanine or tryptophan, so a read error is the likely source. The DNA is left out, because the CDR3 cannot be placed on it with certainty; the CDR3 is given as TCRdb lists it. This chain connects TRBV6-1 to TRBJ2-2. Germline V lookup: CDR1 MNHNS, CDR2 SASEGT. The CDR3 is 13 residues long, counting both termini. CDR3 region: CAISSGNTGELFI.

In its sample, this clonotype was seen once. An end of the junction differs from the germline gene, which may be a read error. The chain couples TRBV6-5 to TRBJ2-3; D perhaps matches TRBD1 (8 bases). This CDR3 is built from 16 residues. Germline CDR1 MNHEY, CDR2 SVGAGI. CDR3 sequence: CASSSGQGRGRDTKYF. The CDR3 DNA follows: TGCGCCAGTAGTTCTGGACAGGGAAGAGGGAGGGATACGAAGTATTTT.

Comments on this clonotype: An end of the junction differs from the germline gene, which may be a read error. The chain joins TRBV11-3 to TRBJ2-2; 8 nucleotides agree with TRBD1. CDR3 length equals 15 residues. CDR1 is SGHNT and CDR2 is YENEEA in the germline V gene. The CDR3 is CASSLDRVPSGELFF. The CDR3 region has the DNA TGTGCCAGCAGCTTGGACAGGGTCCCTTCCGGGGAGCTATTTTTT.

Remarks on this clonotype: At one end the junction does not follow the germline gene, possibly because of a read error. This chain connects TRBV4-2 to TRBJ2-7; 9 bases match TRBD2. CDR3 length: 17 amino acids. CDR1 is LGHNA, CDR2 YNFKEQ, per germline. The CDR3 loop is CASSQGSGGSLANEQNF. In nucleotides, the CDR3 is TGTGCCAGCAGCCAAGGAAGCGGGGGGTCCCTGGCCAACGAGCAGAACTTC.